Listed here is a single T cell receptor beta chain. Losses at the gene ends were 5 bases for V and 1 base for J; bases not matched to a gene: 7. From germline, CDR1 is SGHTA and CDR2 FQGTGA. This CDR3 comprises 15 residues. Per the authors' pipeline: Nucleated cell counts were estimated from reference gene primer amplification. Repertoires were generated with immunoSEQ multiplex PCR, while TCRdb's copy carries only in-frame clones and drops some. That table is the source of V, J and clone size, and D and trimming were worked out from the DNA. The sample carries 200,000 to 250,000 clones, almost 90% recorded once. The data originate from a study of blood T cell repertoires in COVID-19. Looking at the study overall: COVID-19 samples collected from the United States, Italy and Spain covered acute and convalescent phases.

The rearrangement joins TRBV7-3 to TRBJ2-5, with 7 bases matching TRBD2. The sequencing input was PBMCs or T cells enriched from blood (not recorded which). The TCR comes from a man aged 30 to 45 who had been exposed to COVID-19. CDR3 sequence: CASSLGGWFQETQYF. The CDR3 DNA follows: TGTGCCAGCAGCCTGGGGGGGTGGTTCCAAGAGACCCAGTACTTC.